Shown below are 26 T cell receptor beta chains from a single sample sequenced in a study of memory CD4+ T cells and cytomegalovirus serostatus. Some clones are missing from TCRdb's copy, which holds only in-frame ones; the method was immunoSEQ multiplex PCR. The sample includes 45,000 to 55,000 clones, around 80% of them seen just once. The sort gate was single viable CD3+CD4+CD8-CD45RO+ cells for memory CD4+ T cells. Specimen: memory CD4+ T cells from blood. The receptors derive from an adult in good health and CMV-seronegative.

Written as DNA, the CDR3 is TGTGCCAGCAGCTACCGGGACATCAGGGGCAATCAGCCCCAGCATTTT. This gives the protein CASSYRDIRGNQPQHF. This sequence joins TRBV7-8 and TRBJ1-5, with D possibly being TRBD1 (6 bases). Looked up from germline, CDR1 is SGHVS and CDR2 is FQNEAQ. The CDR3 contains 16 residues. Trimming removed 4 bases at V and 2 bases at J, with 15 bases between.

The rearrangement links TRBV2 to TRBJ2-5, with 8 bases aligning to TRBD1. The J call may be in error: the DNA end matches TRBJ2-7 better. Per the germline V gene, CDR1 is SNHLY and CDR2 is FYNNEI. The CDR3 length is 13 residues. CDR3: CASSADRDYEQYF. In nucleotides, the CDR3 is TGTGCCAGCAGTGCGGACAGGGATTACGAGCAGTACTTC.

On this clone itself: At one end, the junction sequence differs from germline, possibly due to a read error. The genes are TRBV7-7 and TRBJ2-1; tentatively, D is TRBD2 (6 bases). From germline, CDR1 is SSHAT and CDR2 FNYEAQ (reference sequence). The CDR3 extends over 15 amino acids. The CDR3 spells CASSPNSGGSNEQFF. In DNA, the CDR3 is TGTGCTAGCAGCCCAAATAGCGGAGGGAGTAATGAGCAGTTCTTC.

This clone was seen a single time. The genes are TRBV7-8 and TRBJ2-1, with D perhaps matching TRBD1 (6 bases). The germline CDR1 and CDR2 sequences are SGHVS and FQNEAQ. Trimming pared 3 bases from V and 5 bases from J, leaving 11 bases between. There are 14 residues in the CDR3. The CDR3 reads CASSFGTTNNEQFF. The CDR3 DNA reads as TGTGCCAGCAGCTTCGGGACAACGAACAATGAGCAGTTCTTC.

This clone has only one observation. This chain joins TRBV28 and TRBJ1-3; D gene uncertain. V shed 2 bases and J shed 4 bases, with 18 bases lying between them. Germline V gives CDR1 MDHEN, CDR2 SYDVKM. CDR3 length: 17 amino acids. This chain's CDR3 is CASSLGGIAKLGNTIYF. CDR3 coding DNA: TGTGCCAGCAGTTTAGGAGGAATAGCCAAACTGGGAAACACCATATATTTT.

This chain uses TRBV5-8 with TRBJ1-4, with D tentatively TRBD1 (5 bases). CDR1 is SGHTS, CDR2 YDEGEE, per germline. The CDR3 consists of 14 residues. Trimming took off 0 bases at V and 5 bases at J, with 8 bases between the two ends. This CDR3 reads CASSLGQKNEKLFF. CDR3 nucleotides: TGTGCCAGCAGCTTGGGACAGAAAAATGAAAAACTGTTTTTT.

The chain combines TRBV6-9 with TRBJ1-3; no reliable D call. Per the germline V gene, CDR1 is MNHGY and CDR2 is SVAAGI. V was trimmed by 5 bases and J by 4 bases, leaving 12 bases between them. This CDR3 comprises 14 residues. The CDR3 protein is CASSETQSGNTIYF. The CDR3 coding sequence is TGTGCCAGCAGTGAGACCCAGTCCGGAAACACCATATATTTT.

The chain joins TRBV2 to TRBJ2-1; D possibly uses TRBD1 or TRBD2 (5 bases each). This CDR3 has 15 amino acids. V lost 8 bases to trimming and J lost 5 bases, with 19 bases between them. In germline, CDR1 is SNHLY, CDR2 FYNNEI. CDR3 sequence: CASLGSAGTDNEQFF. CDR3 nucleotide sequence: TGTGCCAGCCTCGGCTCCGCCGGGACCGACAATGAGCAGTTCTTC.

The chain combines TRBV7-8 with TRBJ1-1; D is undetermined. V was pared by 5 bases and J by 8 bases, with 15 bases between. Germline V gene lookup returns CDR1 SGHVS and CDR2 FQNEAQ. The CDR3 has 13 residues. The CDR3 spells CASSLDSQREAFF. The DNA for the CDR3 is TGTGCCAGCAGCCTCGACTCACAGCGGGAAGCTTTCTTT.

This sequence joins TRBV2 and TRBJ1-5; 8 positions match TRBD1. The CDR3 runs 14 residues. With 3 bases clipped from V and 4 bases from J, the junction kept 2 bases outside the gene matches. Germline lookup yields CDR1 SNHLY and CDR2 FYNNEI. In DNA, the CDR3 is TGTGCCAGCAGTGAGCGGACAGGGAATCAGCCCCAGCATTTT. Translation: CASSERTGNQPQHF.

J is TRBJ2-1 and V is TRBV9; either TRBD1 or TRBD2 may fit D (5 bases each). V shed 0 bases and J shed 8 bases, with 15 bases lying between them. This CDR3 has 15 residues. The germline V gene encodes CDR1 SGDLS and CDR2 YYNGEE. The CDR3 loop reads CASSVVGAGLDEQFF. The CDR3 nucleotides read TGTGCCAGCAGCGTAGTCGGGGCAGGGCTGGATGAGCAGTTCTTC.

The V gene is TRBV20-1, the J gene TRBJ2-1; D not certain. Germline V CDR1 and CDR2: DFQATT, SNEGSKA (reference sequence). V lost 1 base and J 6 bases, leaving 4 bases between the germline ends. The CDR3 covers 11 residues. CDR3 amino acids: CSARGLNEQFF. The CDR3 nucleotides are TGCAGTGCTAGAGGACTCAATGAGCAGTTCTTC.

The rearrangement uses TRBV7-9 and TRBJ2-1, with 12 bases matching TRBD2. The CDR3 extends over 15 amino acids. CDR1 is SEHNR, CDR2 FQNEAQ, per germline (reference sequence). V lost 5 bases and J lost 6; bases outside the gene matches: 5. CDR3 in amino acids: CASSPSGRAVNEQFF. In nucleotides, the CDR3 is TGTGCCAGCAGCCCTAGCGGGAGGGCCGTCAATGAGCAGTTCTTC.

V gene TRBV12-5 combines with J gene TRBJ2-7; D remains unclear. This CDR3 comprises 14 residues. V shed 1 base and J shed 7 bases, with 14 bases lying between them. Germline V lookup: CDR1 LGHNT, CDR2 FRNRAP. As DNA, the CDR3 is TGTGCTAGTGGTTTGGCGGACCGGCCTAAGGAGCAGTACTTC. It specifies CASGLADRPKEQYF.

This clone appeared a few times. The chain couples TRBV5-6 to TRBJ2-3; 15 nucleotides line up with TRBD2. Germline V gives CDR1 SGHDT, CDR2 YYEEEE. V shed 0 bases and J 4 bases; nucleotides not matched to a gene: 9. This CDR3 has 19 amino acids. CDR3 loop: CASSLARGTSGRWADTQYF. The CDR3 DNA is TGTGCCAGCAGCTTGGCCCGGGGGACTAGCGGGAGGTGGGCAGATACGCAGTATTTT.

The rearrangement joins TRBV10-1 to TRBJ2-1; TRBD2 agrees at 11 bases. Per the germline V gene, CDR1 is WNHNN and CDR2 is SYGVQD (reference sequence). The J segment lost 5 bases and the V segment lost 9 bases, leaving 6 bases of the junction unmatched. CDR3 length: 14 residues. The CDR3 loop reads CASSTSGSHNEQFF. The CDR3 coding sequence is TGCGCCAGTTCAACTAGCGGGAGCCACAATGAGCAGTTCTTC.

The CDR3 loop is CASSAQSYGYTF. CDR3 DNA: TGCGCCAGCAGTGCCCAGAGTTATGGCTACACCTTC. The chain joins TRBV10-2 to TRBJ1-2, with D uncertain. Germline CDR1 and CDR2: WSHSY and SAAADI. Trimming left V 4 bases short and J 5 bases short, with 8 bases between. This CDR3 contains 12 residues.

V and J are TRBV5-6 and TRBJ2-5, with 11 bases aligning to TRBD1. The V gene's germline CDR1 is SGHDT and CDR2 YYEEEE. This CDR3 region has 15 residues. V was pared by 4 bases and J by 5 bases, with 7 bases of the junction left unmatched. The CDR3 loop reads CASSRTGGWGETQYF. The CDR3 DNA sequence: TGTGCCAGCAGCAGGACAGGGGGCTGGGGGGAGACCCAGTACTTC.

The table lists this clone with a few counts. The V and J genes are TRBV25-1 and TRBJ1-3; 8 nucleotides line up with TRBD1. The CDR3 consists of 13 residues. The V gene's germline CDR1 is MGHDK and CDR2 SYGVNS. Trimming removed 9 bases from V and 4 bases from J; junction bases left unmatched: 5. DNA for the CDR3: TGTGCCAGTGAGGACAGGGCGGGAAACACCATATATTTT. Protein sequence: CASEDRAGNTIYF.

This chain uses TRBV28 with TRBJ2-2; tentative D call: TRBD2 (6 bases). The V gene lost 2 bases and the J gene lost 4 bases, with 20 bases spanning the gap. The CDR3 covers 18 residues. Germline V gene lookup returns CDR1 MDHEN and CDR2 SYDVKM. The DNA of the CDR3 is TGTGCCAGCAGTTTAGAGCGGGTCGGCAGAACTATCACCGGGGAGCTGTTTTTT. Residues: CASSLERVGRTITGELFF.

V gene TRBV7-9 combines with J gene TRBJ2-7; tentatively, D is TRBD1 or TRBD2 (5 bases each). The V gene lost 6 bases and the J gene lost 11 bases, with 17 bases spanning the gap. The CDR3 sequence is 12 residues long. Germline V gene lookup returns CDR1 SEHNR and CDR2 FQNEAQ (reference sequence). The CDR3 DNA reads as TGTGCCAGCAGTTACCAGGGAGTTACAGAGTACTTC. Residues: CASSYQGVTEYF. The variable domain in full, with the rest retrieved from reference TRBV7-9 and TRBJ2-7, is DTGVSQNPRHKITKRGQNVTFRCDPISEHNRLYWYRQTLGQGPEFLTYFQNEAQLEKSRLLSDRFSAERPKGSFSTLEIQRTEQGDSAMYLCASSYQGVTEYFGPGTRLTVT.

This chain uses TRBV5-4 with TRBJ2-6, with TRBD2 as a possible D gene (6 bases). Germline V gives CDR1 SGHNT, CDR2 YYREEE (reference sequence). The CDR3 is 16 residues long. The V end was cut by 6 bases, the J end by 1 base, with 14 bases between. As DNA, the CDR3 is TGTGCCAGCAACGATTTAGGGAGGTCTGGGGCCAACGTCCTGACTTTC. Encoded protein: CASNDLGRSGANVLTF. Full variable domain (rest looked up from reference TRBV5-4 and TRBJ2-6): ETGVTQSPTHLIKTRGQQVTLRCSSQSGHNTVSWYQQALGQGPQFIFQYYREEENGRGNFPPRFSGLQFPNYSSELNVNALELDDSALYLCASNDLGRSGANVLTFGAGSRLTVL.

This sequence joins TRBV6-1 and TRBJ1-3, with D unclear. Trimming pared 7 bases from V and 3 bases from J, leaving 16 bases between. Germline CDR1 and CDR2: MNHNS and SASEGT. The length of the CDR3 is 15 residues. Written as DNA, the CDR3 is TGTGCCAGCATGGGTGGGGTTCTAGGTGGAAACACCATATATTTT. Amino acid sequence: CASMGGVLGGNTIYF.

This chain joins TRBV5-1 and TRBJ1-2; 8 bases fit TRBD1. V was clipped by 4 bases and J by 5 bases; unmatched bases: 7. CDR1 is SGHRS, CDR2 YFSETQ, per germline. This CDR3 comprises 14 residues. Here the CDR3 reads CASSRLDRVYGYTF. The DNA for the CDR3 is TGCGCCAGCAGCCGCCTGGACAGGGTTTATGGCTACACCTTC.

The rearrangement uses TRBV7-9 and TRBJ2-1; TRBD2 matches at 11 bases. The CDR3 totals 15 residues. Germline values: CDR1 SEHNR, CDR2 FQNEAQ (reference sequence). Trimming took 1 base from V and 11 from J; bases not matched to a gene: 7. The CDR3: CASSLVGLAGGKQFF. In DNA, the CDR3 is TGTGCCAGCAGCTTAGTAGGACTAGCGGGCGGGAAGCAGTTCTTC.

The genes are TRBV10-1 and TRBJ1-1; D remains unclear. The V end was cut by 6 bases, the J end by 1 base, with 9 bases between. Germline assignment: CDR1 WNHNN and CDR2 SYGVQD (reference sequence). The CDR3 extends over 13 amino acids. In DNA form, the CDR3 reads TGCGCCAGCAGGGTTACCCAGAACACTGAAGCTTTCTTT. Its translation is CASRVTQNTEAFF.